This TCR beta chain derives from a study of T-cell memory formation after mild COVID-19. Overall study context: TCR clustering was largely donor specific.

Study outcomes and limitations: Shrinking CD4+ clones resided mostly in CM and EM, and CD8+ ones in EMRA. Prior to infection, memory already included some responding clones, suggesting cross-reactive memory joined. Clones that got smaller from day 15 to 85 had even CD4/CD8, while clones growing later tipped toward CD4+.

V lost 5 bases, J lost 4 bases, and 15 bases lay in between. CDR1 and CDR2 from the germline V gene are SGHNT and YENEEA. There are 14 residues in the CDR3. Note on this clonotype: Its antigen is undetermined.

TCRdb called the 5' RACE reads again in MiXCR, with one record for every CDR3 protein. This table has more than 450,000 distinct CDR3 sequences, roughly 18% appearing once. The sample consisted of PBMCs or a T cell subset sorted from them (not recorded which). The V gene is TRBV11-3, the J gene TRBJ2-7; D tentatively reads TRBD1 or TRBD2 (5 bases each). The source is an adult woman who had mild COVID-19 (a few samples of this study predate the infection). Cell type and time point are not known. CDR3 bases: TGTGCCAGCAGCCCCGGGACCGATCGATACGAGCAGTACTTC. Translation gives CASSPGTDRYEQYF. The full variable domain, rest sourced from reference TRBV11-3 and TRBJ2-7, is EAGVVQSPRYKIIEKKQPVAFWCNPISGHNTLYWYLQNLGQGPELLIRYENEEAVDDSQLPKDRFSAERLKGVDSTLKIQPAELGDSAVYLCASSPGTDRYEQYFGPGTRLTVT.